This paragraph reports one T cell receptor (beta chain). Its target is unknown. Healthy controls were blood donor buffy coats. The sample is drawn from a study of STAT5B mutations in CD4+ large granular lymphocyte leukemia. V gave up 3 bases and J gave up 0 bases; unmatched junction bases: 4. The CDR3 has 16 residues. Germline V gives CDR1 KGHSH, CDR2 LQKENI. Findings and limits, study-wide: Higher CD4+ than CD8+ T-LGLL clonality might reflect small sample size. Top patient clones used TRBV06 genes more often: 8/27 versus 2/35 in controls. Patient CD4-sorted repertoires looked more clonal than healthy CD4+ repertoires, even without putative leukemic clones.

The repertoire was sequenced with immunoSEQ multiplex PCR; TCRdb's copy has only in-frame clones and lacks some. The sample lists more than 30,000 clones; around 90% were seen once. The sample was CD4+ T cells from blood buffy coats. The chain joins TRBV18 to TRBJ1-4; 7 nucleotides agree with TRBD1. The clonotype was recovered from a human donor in good health. The CDR3 nucleotides read TGTGCCAGCTCACCCCCCGGGACAGCAACTAATGAAAAACTGTTTTTT. Its protein product is CASSPPGTATNEKLFF.